The rows below give T cell receptor beta chains drawn from one sample of a study of cytomegalovirus exposure and HLA in healthy donors. The protocol was immunoSEQ multiplex PCR, while the TCRdb copy is restricted to in-frame clones and leaves out a portion. The sample records tens of thousands of clones, approximately 81% being singletons. Sequencing was done on a sample of PBMCs. All receptors derive from a woman aged 30 to 39 in good health and CMV-seronegative. Each CDR3 is given with its conserved first and last residue. D genes are given only for firm matches. Clone size, where shown, is once, few, many, or a class for clones that have expanded.

v_call	j_call	cdr3_length	d_call	clone_size	cdr3_aa	cdr3_nt
TRBV7-8	TRBJ2-1	15	TRBD2	once	CASSLGLAGYNEQFF	TGTGCCAGCAGCTTAGGGCTAGCGGGTTACAATGAGCAGTTCTTC
TRBV6-5	TRBJ1-3	15	-	-	CASSYSGTGGNTIYF	TGTGCCAGCAGTTACTCCGGTACGGGGGGAAACACCATATATTTT
TRBV28	TRBJ1-5	16	-	-	CASSPSARGMSQPQHF	TGTGCCAGCAGCCCATCCGCGCGGGGGATGAGTCAGCCCCAGCATTTT
TRBV4-1	TRBJ1-5	14	-	-	CASSQGDINQPQHF	TGCGCCAGCAGCCAAGGGGACATCAATCAGCCCCAGCATTTT
TRBV7-6	TRBJ2-3	17	TRBD1	-	CASSGVDRGGWTDTQYF	TGTGCCAGCAGCGGGGTTGACAGGGGGGGCTGGACAGATACGCAGTATTTT
TRBV11-2	TRBJ2-7	16	TRBD2	-	CASSLGGGFPPYEQYF	TGTGCCAGCAGCTTAGGGGGGGGTTTCCCCCCTTACGAGCAGTACTTC
TRBV7-9	TRBJ1-6	16	-	-	CASSLGESSYNSPLHF	TGTGCCAGCAGCTTAGGAGAAAGCTCCTATAATTCACCCCTCCACTTT
TRBV28	TRBJ1-1	13	-	-	CASSLDKNTEAFF	TGTGCCAGCAGTTTGGACAAGAACACTGAAGCTTTCTTT
TRBV18	TRBJ1-5	14	-	-	CASSPSGGNQPQHF	TGTGCCAGCTCCCCGAGTGGTGGCAATCAGCCCCAGCATTTT
TRBV13	TRBJ1-2	16	-	-	CASSSNGGGGGYGYTF	TGTGCCAGCAGCTCAAACGGGGGGGGCGGGGGCTATGGCTACACCTTC
TRBV4-1	TRBJ1-1	14	-	-	CASSQESSGAEAFF	TGCGCCAGCAGCCAAGAGTCATCAGGCGCTGAAGCTTTCTTT
TRBV7-9	TRBJ2-2	15	-	-	CASKSGPLNTGELFF	TGTGCCAGCAAGTCAGGTCCCCTGAACACCGGGGAGCTGTTTTTT
TRBV11-3	TRBJ1-1	15	TRBD1	-	CASSLGTGWDTEAFF	TGTGCCAGCAGCTTGGGGACAGGGTGGGACACTGAAGCTTTCTTT
TRBV5-8	TRBJ2-7	17	-	-	CASSLYDWSASSYEQYF	TGTGCCAGCAGCTTGTATGATTGGTCAGCTAGTTCCTACGAGCAGTACTTC
TRBV19	TRBJ2-2	13	-	-	CASSYRSAGELFF	TGTGCCAGTAGTTACAGGTCGGCCGGGGAGCTGTTTTTT
TRBV19	TRBJ2-1	17	TRBD1	-	CASSIDLRTGWYNEQFF	TGTGCCAGTAGTATAGATCTCAGGACAGGGTGGTACAATGAGCAGTTCTTC
TRBV18	TRBJ2-1	20	TRBD2	once	CASSPLQGMTSGVRYNEQFF	TGTGCCAGCTCACCCTTACAGGGGATGACTAGCGGGGTGAGGTACAATGAGCAGTTCTTC
TRBV19	TRBJ1-1	14	TRBD1	-	CASRRGQEETEAFF	TGTGCCAGTAGACGAGGACAGGAAGAGACTGAAGCTTTCTTT
TRBV14	TRBJ1-3	15	TRBD1	-	CASSRGQGAGNTIYF	TGTGCCAGCAGCCGAGGACAGGGGGCTGGAAACACCATATATTTT
TRBV7-9	TRBJ2-7	16	TRBD1	-	CASSFSGTGNSYEQYF	TGTGCCAGCAGCTTTTCCGGGACAGGGAATTCCTACGAGCAGTACTTC
TRBV7-2	TRBJ1-5	14	-	-	CASSRRRDGQPQHF	TGTGCCAGCAGCCGACGCCGGGATGGACAGCCCCAGCATTTT
TRBV7-2	TRBJ1-2	14	-	once	CASSRDKINYGYTF	TGTGCCAGCAGCCGGGACAAGATTAACTATGGCTACACCTTC
TRBV9	TRBJ2-7	12	-	-	CASSETGREQYF	TGTGCCAGCAGCGAAACAGGGCGCGAGCAGTACTTC
TRBV7-2	TRBJ1-2	14	-	-	CASSLARVPYGYTF	TGTGCCAGCAGCTTAGCGAGGGTTCCCTATGGCTACACCTTC
TRBV11-2	TRBJ2-7	15	-	few	CASIPGRETTYEQYF	TGTGCCAGCATCCCCGGCCGGGAAACTACCTACGAGCAGTACTTC
TRBV18	TRBJ1-3	15	-	-	CASSPLPGSGNTIYF	TGTGCCAGCTCACCCTTACCGGGCTCTGGAAACACCATATATTTT
TRBV7-2	TRBJ1-1	17	TRBD1	-	CASSHIPGQSSNTEAFF	TGTGCCAGCAGCCATATACCGGGACAGAGCTCGAACACTGAAGCTTTCTTT
TRBV28	TRBJ1-4	15	-	once	CASSLGGATNEKLFF	TGTGCCAGCAGTTTGGGGGGTGCAACTAATGAAAAACTGTTTTTT
TRBV18	TRBJ2-2	16	-	few	CASSATSGTNTGELFF	TGTGCCAGCTCCGCAACATCCGGGACGAACACCGGGGAGCTGTTTTTT
TRBV7-2	TRBJ1-2	16	-	-	CASSPRGGSGRGGYTF	TGTGCCAGCAGCCCCCGAGGAGGGTCAGGGCGTGGTGGCTACACCTTC
TRBV2	TRBJ2-7	13	-	-	CASSKSSGTEQYF	TGTGCCAGCAGCAAATCCTCAGGGACTGAGCAGTACTTC
TRBV6-6	TRBJ1-5	13	-	-	CASSYVVNQPQHF	TGTGCCAGCAGTTACGTAGTAAATCAGCCCCAGCATTTT
TRBV11-3	TRBJ1-5	13	-	-	CASSPSGNQPQHF	TGTGCCAGCAGCCCCTCAGGCAATCAGCCCCAGCATTTT
TRBV11-2	TRBJ2-7	14	-	-	CASSLVRSGSQQYF	TGTGCCAGCAGCTTAGTAAGGTCGGGTAGCCAGCAGTACTTC
TRBV9	TRBJ2-7	14	-	-	CASSPQGTSYEQYF	TGTGCCAGCAGCCCCCAGGGGACCTCCTACGAGCAGTACTTC
TRBV30	TRBJ2-7	13	TRBD2	-	CASEGDYTYEQYF	TGTGCCTCGGAAGGGGACTACACCTACGAGCAGTACTTC